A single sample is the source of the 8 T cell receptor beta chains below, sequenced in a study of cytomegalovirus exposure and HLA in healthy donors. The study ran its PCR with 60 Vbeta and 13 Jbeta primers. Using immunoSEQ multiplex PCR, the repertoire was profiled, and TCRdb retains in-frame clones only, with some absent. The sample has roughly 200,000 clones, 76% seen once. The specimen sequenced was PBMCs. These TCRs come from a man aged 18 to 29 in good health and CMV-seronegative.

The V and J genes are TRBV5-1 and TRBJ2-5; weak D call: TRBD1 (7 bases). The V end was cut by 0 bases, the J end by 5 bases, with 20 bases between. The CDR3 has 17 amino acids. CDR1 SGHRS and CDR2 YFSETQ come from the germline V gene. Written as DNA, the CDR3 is TGCGCCAGCAGCTTGGCGGGGAACAGGGGAGCGGGCGAGACCCAGTACTTC. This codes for CASSLAGNRGAGETQYF.

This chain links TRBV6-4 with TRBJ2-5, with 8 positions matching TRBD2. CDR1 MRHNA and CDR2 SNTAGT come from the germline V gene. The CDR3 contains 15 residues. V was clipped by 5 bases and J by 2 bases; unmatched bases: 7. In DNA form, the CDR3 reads TGTGCCAGCAGTACCTTCGGGGGGGTGCAAGAGACCCAGTACTTC. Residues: CASSTFGGVQETQYF.

The CDR3 here is CASSHTGNGNEKLFF. The CDR3 region has the DNA TGTGCCAGCAGCCATACAGGGAATGGGAATGAAAAACTGTTTTTT. The chain couples TRBV5-4 to TRBJ1-4; TRBD1 is a possible D gene (6 bases). The CDR3 is made up of 15 amino acids. Trimming pared 4 bases from V and 5 bases from J, leaving 15 bases between. The germline V gene encodes CDR1 SGHNT and CDR2 YYREEE (reference sequence).

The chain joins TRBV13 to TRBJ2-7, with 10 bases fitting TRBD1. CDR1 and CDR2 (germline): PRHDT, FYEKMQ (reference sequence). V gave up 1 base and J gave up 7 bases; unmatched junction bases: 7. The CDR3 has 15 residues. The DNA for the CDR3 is TGTGCCAGCAGCTTAGAGGGACAGGGGATTCGGGAGCAGTACTTC. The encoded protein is CASSLEGQGIREQYF.

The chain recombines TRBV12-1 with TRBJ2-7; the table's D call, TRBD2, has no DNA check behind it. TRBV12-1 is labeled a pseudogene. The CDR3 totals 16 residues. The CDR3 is CASSPIGGHDSYEQYF. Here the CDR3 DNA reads TGTGCCAGCAGCCCTATCGGGGGGCACGACTCCTACGAGCAGTACTTC.

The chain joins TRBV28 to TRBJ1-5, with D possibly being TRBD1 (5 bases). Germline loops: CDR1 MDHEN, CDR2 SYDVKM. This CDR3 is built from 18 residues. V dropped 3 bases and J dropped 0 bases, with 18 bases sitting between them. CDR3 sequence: CASSLFKGRGDSNQPQHF. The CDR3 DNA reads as TGTGCCAGCAGTTTGTTTAAGGGGCGGGGAGATAGCAATCAGCCCCAGCATTTT.

DNA for the CDR3: TGTGCCAGCAGCGGCGGACTAGCGGGAGGGTCTAGCACAGATACGCAGTATTTT. Protein sequence: CASSGGLAGGSSTDTQYF. J is TRBJ2-3 and V is TRBV9; TRBD2 matches 15 bases. This CDR3 spans 18 amino acids. CDR1 is SGDLS, CDR2 YYNGEE, per germline. V lost 3 bases and J lost 0; bases outside the gene matches: 5. Filled out from reference TRBV9 and TRBJ2-3, the complete variable domain reads DSGVTQTPKHLITATGQRVTLRCSPRSGDLSVYWYQQSLDQGLQFLIQYYNGEERAKGNILERFSAQQFPDLHSELNLSSLELGDSALYFCASSGGLAGGSSTDTQYFGPGTRLTVL.

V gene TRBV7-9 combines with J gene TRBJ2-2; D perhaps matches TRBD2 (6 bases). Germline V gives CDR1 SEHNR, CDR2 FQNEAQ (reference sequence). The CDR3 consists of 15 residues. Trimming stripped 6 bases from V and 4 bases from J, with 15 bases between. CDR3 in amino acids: CASRPGTGVTGELFF. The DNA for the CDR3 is TGTGCCAGCAGACCCGGGACGGGGGTCACCGGGGAGCTGTTTTTT.